The source of this T cell receptor (beta chain) is a study of siplizumab effects on memory and regulatory T cells. General observations from the study: The authors mapped only a minor fraction of alloreactive clones to unstimulated subsets.

Repertoires were generated with immunoSEQ multiplex PCR, while TCRdb's copy carries only in-frame clones and drops some. The sample includes some 97,000 clones, approximately 90% of them seen just once. This clone was counted once. What it recognizes is unknown. Trimming took 1 base from V and 2 from J, leaving 12 bases between them. The CDR3 contains 15 residues. CDR1 and CDR2 from the germline V gene are SGDLS and YYNGEE. The clonotype comes from a human donor in good health. The chain carries TRBV9 and TRBJ2-5; unclear D gene. The sample was Tregs sorted from blood. The CDR3, as DNA: TGTGCCAGCAGCGTATCACCTAATGCTCAAGAGACCCAGTACTTC. Translated, it gives CASSVSPNAQETQYF.